These T cell receptor beta chains were read from a single sample in a study of blood T cell repertoires in COVID-19. Only in-frame clones appear in the TCRdb table, and some are missing; sequencing was by immunoSEQ multiplex PCR. The sample holds roughly 260,000 clones; roughly four fifths are singletons and the top ten take roughly 4.7%. The material sequenced was peripheral blood. Source of these receptors: a woman aged 70-85 years with acute or convalescent COVID-19. CDR3s include the opening cysteine and the closing phenylalanine or tryptophan. Fields, in order: D gene, V gene, clone size, J gene, CDR3 protein, CDR3 DNA. A D gene is named only where the DNA matches it firmly. Clone size is not always given. Where it is, it says once, few, many or a class for expanded clones.

TRBD1	TRBV30	NA	TRBJ1-6	CAWSGVTGNSPLHF	TGTGCCTGGAGTGGAGTGACAGGGAATTCACCCCTCCACTTT
TRBD2	TRBV19	few	TRBJ2-5	CASSPDAGVFQETQYF	TGTGCCAGTAGCCCAGACGCGGGGGTCTTCCAAGAGACCCAGTACTTC
NA	TRBV29-1	NA	TRBJ2-7	CSAEEGQGPSSYEQYF	TGCAGCGCAGAGGAGGGCCAGGGCCCAAGCTCCTACGAGCAGTACTTC
TRBD2	TRBV7-9	NA	TRBJ2-3	CASTPGRLAVSTDTQYF	TGTGCCAGCACCCCGGGGCGACTAGCGGTTTCCACAGATACGCAGTATTTT
TRBD1	TRBV10-3	NA	TRBJ1-2	CAITAQGNDPHYGYTF	TGTGCCATCACAGCACAGGGGAATGACCCCCACTATGGCTACACCTTC
TRBD1	TRBV11-2	NA	TRBJ2-7	CASSPTGWDYEQYF	TGTGCCAGCAGCCCGACAGGGTGGGACTACGAGCAGTACTTC
TRBD1	TRBV27	NA	TRBJ1-1	CASRRDRGGAEAFF	TGTGCCAGCAGACGGGACAGGGGGGGAGCTGAAGCTTTCTTT
TRBD1	TRBV3-1/TRBV3-2	NA	TRBJ2-3	CASSRQGADTQYF	TGTGCCAGCAGCCGACAGGGTGCAGATACGCAGTATTTT
TRBD2	TRBV7-9	NA	TRBJ2-1	CASSPGTINEQFF	TGTGCCAGCAGCCCCGGGACTATCAATGAGCAGTTCTTC
NA	TRBV3-1/TRBV3-2	NA	TRBJ1-2	CASSPTGSPGYTF	TGTGCCAGCAGCCCCACCGGGTCCCCCGGCTACACCTTC
TRBD2	TRBV5-8	NA	TRBJ2-7	CASSRLAGEYEQYF	TGTGCCAGCAGCCGACTAGCGGGGGAGTACGAGCAGTACTTC
NA	TRBV6-6	NA	TRBJ1-5	CASSNRDLLSNQPQHF	TGTGCCAGCAGCAACAGGGATCTACTTAGCAATCAGCCCCAGCATTTT
NA	TRBV20-1	NA	TRBJ1-5	CSASGQSNQPQHF	TGCAGTGCTAGTGGACAAAGCAATCAGCCCCAGCATTTT
NA	TRBV3-1/TRBV3-2	NA	TRBJ1-1	CASSQDLTITEAFF	TGTGCCAGCAGCCAAGATCTGACTATCACTGAAGCTTTCTTT
NA	TRBV9	few	TRBJ2-1	CASSVAGGPYNEQFF	TGTGCCAGCAGCGTAGCGGGGGGCCCCTACAATGAGCAGTTCTTC
NA	TRBV4-1	NA	TRBJ2-7	CASSRSRGQESYEQYF	TGCGCCAGCAGCCGGTCTAGGGGACAAGAATCCTACGAGCAGTACTTC
TRBD1	TRBV4-2	NA	TRBJ2-6	CASSLYGTGTSGANVLTF	TGTGCCAGCAGCCTTTACGGGACAGGGACCTCTGGGGCCAACGTCCTGACTTTC
TRBD2	TRBV4-2	few	TRBJ2-3	CASSQHTSVSTDTQYF	TGTGCCAGCAGCCAGCATACTAGCGTTAGCACAGATACGCAGTATTTT
TRBD1	TRBV5-1	NA	TRBJ2-1	CASSQDRAVYQQFF	TGCGCCAGCAGCCAGGACAGGGCCGTTTACCAGCAGTTCTTC
TRBD1	TRBV11-2	NA	TRBJ2-7	CASSETGQVSPYEQYF	TGTGCCAGCAGCGAAACGGGACAGGTCAGTCCCTACGAGCAGTACTTC
NA	TRBV4-3	NA	TRBJ2-7	CASSQDRTRPQYF	TGCGCCAGCAGCCAAGATAGAACCAGGCCGCAGTACTTC
TRBD1	TRBV19	NA	TRBJ2-5	CASSTLPGTGIQETQYF	TGTGCCAGTAGTACCCTCCCTGGGACAGGGATACAAGAGACCCAGTACTTC
TRBD1	TRBV5-6	NA	TRBJ2-7	CASRGAGTGKYEQYF	TGTGCCAGCAGAGGTGCCGGGACAGGCAAATACGAGCAGTACTTC
TRBD2	TRBV27	NA	TRBJ2-1	CASSFTGPSGYNEQFF	TGTGCCAGCAGTTTTACGGGGCCTAGCGGATACAATGAGCAGTTCTTC
NA	TRBV5-6	NA	TRBJ1-2	CASSRGRNYGYTF	TGTGCCAGCAGCCGAGGGCGAAACTATGGCTACACCTTC
NA	TRBV11-3	NA	TRBJ1-1	CASSLVSDTEAFF	TGTGCCAGCAGCTTAGTTTCCGACACTGAAGCTTTCTTT
NA	TRBV7-2	NA	TRBJ1-2	CASSLLGDSNYGYTF	TGTGCCAGCAGCTTATTAGGAGACAGTAACTATGGCTACACCTTC
NA	TRBV10-3	NA	TRBJ2-2	CAIGGSGEPNTGELFF	TGTGCCATCGGAGGGTCGGGCGAGCCCAACACCGGGGAGCTGTTTTTT
NA	TRBV5-8	NA	TRBJ2-5	CASSLGTGTLGGAQYF	TGTGCCAGCAGCTTGGGAACCGGGACCCTAGGGGGGGCCCAGTACTTC
TRBD1	TRBV23-1	few	TRBJ1-4	CASSPCGGDRCNEKLFF	TGCGCCAGCAGTCCTTGCGGGGGGGACAGATGTAATGAAAAACTGTTTTTT
TRBD1	TRBV7-2	NA	TRBJ1-2	CASSTRQGNGYTF	TGTGCCAGCAGCACACGACAGGGAAATGGCTACACCTTC
NA	TRBV6-5	NA	TRBJ1-1	CASSYSNRQNTEAFF	TGTGCCAGCAGTTACTCGAACAGACAGAACACTGAAGCTTTCTTT
TRBD2	TRBV28	NA	TRBJ2-5	CASSFGLAGRVETQYF	TGTGCCAGCAGTTTCGGGCTAGCGGGGCGGGTAGAGACCCAGTACTTC
NA	TRBV18	NA	TRBJ1-1	CASSPVSYREPTEAFF	TGTGCCAGCTCACCCGTCAGCTACAGGGAACCAACTGAAGCTTTCTTT
TRBD1	TRBV5-1	NA	TRBJ1-4	CASSVGQNRGNEKLFF	TGCGCCAGCAGCGTTGGCCAAAACAGGGGAAATGAAAAACTGTTTTTT
TRBD2	TRBV4-3	NA	TRBJ2-7	CASSQGGRVYEQYF	TGCGCCAGCAGCCAAGGGGGGAGGGTCTACGAGCAGTACTTC
TRBD1	TRBV4-2	few	TRBJ2-7	CASSQDLRGDRGF	TGTGCCAGCAGCCAAGATCTTCGTGGGGACAGGGGTTTC
NA	TRBV7-2	NA	TRBJ1-2	CASSLEAGDYGYTF	TGTGCCAGCAGCTTAGAAGCGGGCGACTATGGCTACACCTTC
TRBD2	TRBV5-6	NA	TRBJ2-7	CASSLAGYGSYEQYF	TGTGCCAGCAGCTTAGCGGGGTACGGCTCCTACGAGCAGTACTTC
NA	TRBV18	NA	TRBJ2-1	CASSPVRLGNEQFF	TGTGCCAGCTCACCAGTCAGACTAGGCAATGAGCAGTTCTTC
NA	TRBV21-1	NA	TRBJ2-4	CASSKAQGNIQYF	TGTGCCAGCAGCAAAGCCCAGGGAAACATTCAGTACTTC
NA	TRBV5-1	NA	TRBJ1-2	CASSLSTGRDYGYTF	TGCGCCAGCAGCTTAAGTACAGGGAGGGACTATGGCTACACCTTC
NA	TRBV7-2	few	TRBJ1-1	CASSLQGGTEAFF	TGTGCCAGCAGCTTACAGGGTGGGACTGAAGCTTTCTTT
NA	TRBV5-6	NA	TRBJ1-2	CASSLTHRTTGIGYTF	TGTGCCAGCAGCCTCACACATAGGACTACGGGTATTGGCTACACCTTC
NA	TRBV29-1	NA	TRBJ1-5	CSVEVAPAEPQHF	TGCAGCGTTGAAGTGGCTCCCGCGGAGCCCCAGCATTTT